A selection of T cell receptor beta chains follows, all from one sample in a study of blood T cell repertoires in COVID-19. Method: immunoSEQ multiplex PCR; TCRdb's copy keeps in-frame clones and lacks some. The sample carries under 300,000 clones, 86% recorded once. The sequencing input was peripheral blood. Receptors originate from a woman under 40 with active or convalescent COVID-19. Each CDR3 is given with its conserved first and last residue. The D gene is left open where the match is weak. Size tells how often a clone was seen (once, few, many) or the class of an expanded clone, and some rows leave it out.

TRBV14,TRBJ1-3,NA,NA,TGTGCCAGCAGCCCTGGACTCTACTCTGGAAACACCATATATTTT,CASSPGLYSGNTIYF
TRBV5-1,TRBJ2-3,NA,NA,TGCGCCAGCAGTGGGCAGGGAGGTGCAGATACGCAGTATTTT,CASSGQGGADTQYF
TRBV2,TRBJ1-6,NA,TRBD1,TGTGCCAGCAGTGGGGGACAGGGCCCTATCGGTAATTCACCCCTCCACTTT,CASSGGQGPIGNSPLHF
TRBV3-1/TRBV3-2,TRBJ2-7,NA,NA,TGTGCCAGCAGCCAGAGACAGGCCTCCTACGAGCAGTACTTC,CASSQRQASYEQYF
TRBV5-5,TRBJ1-4,NA,NA,TGTGCCAGCAGCTTTGAGGCCCAGGGTAATGAAAAACTGTTTTTT,CASSFEAQGNEKLFF
TRBV7-9,TRBJ1-2,NA,TRBD1,TGTGCCAGCAGCTCTGGGGACAGAAACTATGGCTACACCTTC,CASSSGDRNYGYTF
TRBV27,TRBJ2-1,NA,TRBD1,TGTGCCAGCAGGGAGCTGGGACAGGGGTCCAATGAGCAGTTCTTC,CASRELGQGSNEQFF
TRBV9,TRBJ2-1,few,NA,TGTGCCAGCAGCGCCGGACAGAGCTCCTACAATGAGCAGTTCTTC,CASSAGQSSYNEQFF
TRBV27,TRBJ1-1,NA,NA,TGTGCCAGCAGTTTAGCCTTCGGGGGGGGCACTGAAGCTTTCTTT,CASSLAFGGGTEAFF
TRBV20-1,TRBJ1-2,NA,NA,TGCAGTGCCCCGGGGGGCTATGGCTACACCTTC,CSAPGGYGYTF
TRBV9,TRBJ1-6,NA,TRBD1,TGTGCCAGCAGCGTAGACTCCGGACAGGGGGCGGATTCACCCCTCCACTTT,CASSVDSGQGADSPLHF
TRBV30,TRBJ1-2,once,NA,TGTGCCTGGAGTTTCACTCACTATGGCTACACCTTC,CAWSFTHYGYTF
TRBV18,TRBJ1-2,once,TRBD1,TGTGCCAGCTCACCGGGACAGGGGGCATTCAACTATGGCTACACCTTC,CASSPGQGAFNYGYTF
TRBV6-2/TRBV6-3,TRBJ1-6,NA,NA,TGTGCCAGCAGTTACTCGACGACTATTAATTCACCCCTCCACTTT,CASSYSTTINSPLHF
TRBV19,TRBJ1-2,NA,TRBD1,TGTGCCAGTAGTGTCCTCCGGGACAGAGGGAACTATGGCTACACCTTC,CASSVLRDRGNYGYTF
TRBV15,TRBJ1-1,NA,NA,TGTGCCACCAGCAGAGATTTGGGAGGGAGGGGGGTCACTGAAGCTTTCTTT,CATSRDLGGRGVTEAFF
TRBV7-9,TRBJ1-3,NA,NA,TGTGCCAGCAGCTCGACAGGCTCTGGAAACACCATATATTTT,CASSSTGSGNTIYF
TRBV24-1,TRBJ2-3,NA,NA,TGTGCCACCAGTGTCGCCGCGGGGCCGAGCACAGATACGCAGTATTTT,CATSVAAGPSTDTQYF
TRBV30,TRBJ1-4,NA,NA,TGTGCCTGGAGTTTTGGGCCGTCTAATGAAAAACTGTTTTTT,CAWSFGPSNEKLFF
TRBV7-9,TRBJ2-5,NA,NA,TGTGCCAGCAGCCGTCTGGCGGGACCTCAAGAGACCCAGTACTTC,CASSRLAGPQETQYF
TRBV11-3,TRBJ2-7,NA,NA,TGTGCCAGCAGCTTGGCTAGATCGGGGGAGCAGTACTTC,CASSLARSGEQYF
TRBV6-6,TRBJ2-5,NA,NA,TGTGCCAGCAGCCCCGCCGGAGAGACCCAGTACTTC,CASSPAGETQYF
TRBV29-1,TRBJ2-1,NA,TRBD2,TGCAGCGTTGATATTAGCGGGGGGTCCTACAATGAGCAGTTCTTC,CSVDISGGSYNEQFF
TRBV21-1,TRBJ2-6,NA,NA,TGTGCCAGCTTAAACCGACGGGACAGATTCCGCTCTGGGGCCAACGTCCTGACTTTC,CASLNRRDRFRSGANVLTF
TRBV28,TRBJ1-1,NA,NA,TGTGCCAGCGGAACCGGGAACAGAGGAACTGAAGCTTTCTTT,CASGTGNRGTEAFF
TRBV5-6,TRBJ1-2,few,TRBD1,TGTGCCAGCAGTTACGGACAGGGGGTTGGCTACACCTTC,CASSYGQGVGYTF
TRBV6-6,TRBJ1-5,once,TRBD1,TGTGCCAGCATCGACAGGGCGGGCAATCAGCCCCAGCATTTT,CASIDRAGNQPQHF
TRBV3-1/TRBV3-2,TRBJ2-3,NA,TRBD2,TGTGCCAGCACACCGAGCGGGGTGAGAACAGATACGCAGTATTTT,CASTPSGVRTDTQYF
TRBV28,TRBJ1-3,NA,TRBD1,TGTGCCAGCAGAGCCAACAGGGGCTCTGGAAACACCATATATTTT,CASRANRGSGNTIYF
TRBV4-3,TRBJ2-7,NA,NA,TGCGCCAGCAGCCCAGACCAGGGTTCCTACGAGCAGTACTTC,CASSPDQGSYEQYF
TRBV7-2,TRBJ1-1,NA,NA,TGTGCCAGCAGCTTAGAAGCTCAGGGGTATGATGAAGCTTTCTTT,CASSLEAQGYDEAFF
TRBV7-2,TRBJ1-6,NA,NA,TGTGCCAGCAGCGAACAGGGTGATTCACCCCTCCACTTT,CASSEQGDSPLHF
TRBV6-6,TRBJ1-5,NA,NA,TGTGCCAGCAGTCGAGAACAGCGGATTGGCAATCAGCCCCAGCATTTT,CASSREQRIGNQPQHF
TRBV7-2,TRBJ2-2,NA,TRBD1,TGTGCCAGCAGCTCTCCACAATGGACAGGGGAACCCGGGGAGCTGTTTTTT,CASSSPQWTGEPGELFF
TRBV14,TRBJ1-2,NA,TRBD1,TGTGCCAGCAGCCCATATGGCACGGGACAGGGGAGTGCTAACTATGGCTACACCTTC,CASSPYGTGQGSANYGYTF
TRBV5-6,TRBJ1-3,NA,NA,TGTGCCAGCAGCCCCACGAGCTCTGGAAACACCATATATTTT,CASSPTSSGNTIYF
TRBV7-6,TRBJ2-3,NA,NA,TGTGCCAGCAGCTTAGCGAGGGGGAGCACAGATACGCAGTATTTT,CASSLARGSTDTQYF
TRBV3-1/TRBV3-2,TRBJ2-3,NA,NA,TGTGCCAGCAGCCAATATCCAGACACTCTCAGCAAAGTGCAGTATTTT,CASSQYPDTLSKVQYF
TRBV29-1,TRBJ2-7,NA,TRBD1,TGCAGCGCACGGACAGGGTCTGCGTACGAGCAGTACTTC,CSARTGSAYEQYF
TRBV9,TRBJ2-5,NA,TRBD2,TGTGCCAGCAGCGAGGGACTAGCGGGATCCCAAGAGACCCAGTACTTC,CASSEGLAGSQETQYF
TRBV27,TRBJ2-7,few,TRBD2,TGTGCCAGCAGTTTACGACCGGGGGGGTCCTACGAGCAGTACTTC,CASSLRPGGSYEQYF
TRBV19,TRBJ1-1,NA,NA,TGTGCCAGTAGCGTGGGGGGGAACACTGAAGCTTTCTTT,CASSVGGNTEAFF
TRBV2,TRBJ1-3,NA,TRBD1,TGTGCCACAATACAGGGGGCTGCTGGAAACACCATATATTTT,CATIQGAAGNTIYF